The 32 T cell receptor beta chains below were found in one sample sequenced in a study of Graves' ophthalmopathy and Graves' hyperthyroidism (dated by TCRdb to the late 2010s). For sequencing, an Illumina HiSeq 2000 was employed. For repertoire sequencing, TCR beta CDR3 regions were amplified from RNA transcripts. The first round of RT-PCR was done with HTBI primers and the Qiagen OneStep RT-PCR kit, and was followed by a second round of multiplex PCR, then size selection and purification. TCRdb reran the public reads through fastp at Q25 and MiXCR, keeping productive beta chains. When rows share a CDR3 protein, they turn into one entry using the most common DNA and genes. A total of about 620,000 distinct CDR3 sequences appear in this sample, 22% of them only once. Clones ranked in the top ten supply roughly 6.9% of the sample. Material for sequencing was peripheral blood. These receptors all stem from a woman aged 18-29 years with stable Graves' hyperthyroidism. Some clones in this sample may be carry-over from other donors' samples. Donor details come from another sample of the same person, matched by shared clones.

Concerning this clonotype itself: The CDR3 carries no conserved terminal phenylalanine or tryptophan, so it likely arises from a read error. The J gene is TRBJ1-1, the V gene TRBV4-1, with D hard to call. The CDR3 contains 13 residues. Per the germline V gene, CDR1 is MGHRA and CDR2 is YSYEKL. V was pared by 1 base and J by 4 bases, with 7 bases between. The CDR3 nucleotides read TGCGCCAGCAGCCAAGCGGGGTCCACTGAAGCTTTCTAT. Its translation is CASSQAGSTEAFY.

This clonotype was found many times. The gene calls are TRBV6-1 and TRBJ1-1; D remains ambiguous. V lost 8 bases and J lost 3, with 13 bases in between. This CDR3 region has 13 residues. The V gene's germline CDR1 is MNHNS and CDR2 SASEGT. The CDR3 coding sequence is TGTGCCAGCGGCGTCGGACGGTACACTGAAGCTTTCTTT. Its translation: CASGVGRYTEAFF.

There are many counts of this clonotype. This sequence joins TRBV7-2 and TRBJ1-1; D may be TRBD1 (6 bases). CDR1 is SGHTA and CDR2 is FQGNSA in the germline V gene. The length of the CDR3 is 13 residues. V was clipped by 4 bases and J by 7 bases, with 13 bases between them. CDR3 region: CASSSGGYLEAFF. In nucleotides, the CDR3 is TGTGCCAGCAGCTCGGGGGGCTATCTTGAAGCTTTCTTT.

This clonotype was counted at least ten times. The junction does not match germline at one end; this may be a read error. The chain recombines TRBV28 with TRBJ1-1, with 8 bases lining up with TRBD1. Germline V lookup: CDR1 MDHEN, CDR2 SYDVKM. This CDR3 spans 14 amino acids. CDR3 in amino acids: CANSSGGRDTEAFF. DNA of the CDR3: TGTGCCAACAGTTCAGGGGGCAGAGACACTGAAGCTTTCTTT.

This clonotype occurred many times. CDR3 amino acids: CASSPSGQIYGYTF. CDR3 bases: TGTGCCAGCAGCCCCTCGGGACAGATCTATGGCTACACCTTC. The chain joins TRBV12-3 or TRBV12-4 to TRBJ1-2; TRBD1 agrees at 7 bases. The V gene end was trimmed by 6 bases and the J gene end by 4 bases; junction bases not matched to a gene: 8. There are 14 residues in the CDR3.

At least ten counts were recorded for this clonotype. V and J are TRBV5-1 and TRBJ2-5; D perhaps matches TRBD2 (6 bases). Germline-derived CDR1 and CDR2 are SGHRS and YFSETQ. There are 14 residues in the CDR3. Trimming removed 2 bases at V and 3 bases at J, with 11 bases between. CDR3 region: CASSLTGVKETQYF. The CDR3 nucleotides are TGCGCCAGCAGCTTAACGGGGGTTAAAGAGACCCAGTACTTC.

This clonotype was seen a handful of times. V and J are TRBV12-3 or TRBV12-4 and TRBJ2-2; either TRBD1 or TRBD2 may supply D (6 bases each). V lost 11 bases, J lost 4 bases, and 29 bases lay in between. The CDR3 is 18 amino acids. CDR3 in amino acids: CAGARGGLWDRVTGELFF. CDR3 sequence (DNA): TGTGCCGGCGCCAGGGGAGGTTTGTGGGACCGGGTCACCGGGGAGCTGTTTTTT.

This clonotype occurred many times. The chain links TRBV19 to TRBJ2-4, with D unresolved. Germline V gives CDR1 LNHDA, CDR2 SQIVND (reference sequence). CDR3 length equals 11 residues. V lost 5 bases, J lost 6 bases, and 5 bases lay in between. DNA for the CDR3: TGTGCCAGTAGTGTGGGAAACATTCAGTACTTC. Encoded protein: CASSVGNIQYF.

This clonotype has just one count. V usage is TRBV5-1 and J usage is TRBJ2-2; D call uncertain. This CDR3 comprises 15 residues. V lost 0 bases to trimming and J lost 2 bases, with 8 bases between them. From germline, CDR1 is SGHRS and CDR2 YFSETQ. Here the CDR3 reads CASSLESTNTGELFF. The CDR3 DNA follows: TGCGCCAGCAGCTTGGAGTCCACAAACACCGGGGAGCTGTTTTTT.

This chain links TRBV24-1 with TRBJ2-5; TRBD2 aligns across 13 bases. The CDR3 extends over 15 amino acids. Germline CDR1 is KGHDR and CDR2 is SFDVKD. The V gene end was trimmed by 1 base and the J gene end by 5 bases; junction bases not matched to a gene: 0. The CDR3 nucleotides are TGTGCCACCAGTGATTTACTAGCGGGAGGGGAGACCCAGTACTTC. Residues: CATSDLLAGGETQYF.

This chain uses TRBV11-2 with TRBJ2-5, with 7 positions matching TRBD1. The V segment lost 5 bases and the J segment 9 bases; nucleotides outside the gene matches: 21. The CDR3 runs 17 residues. CDR1 SGHAT and CDR2 FQNNGV come from the germline V gene. CDR3 nucleotides: TGTGCCAGCAGCCCCGAGACCGACAGGGCCGGCCGCAAGGCCCAGTACTTC. It specifies CASSPETDRAGRKAQYF.

In its sample, this clonotype was seen many times. V gene TRBV20-1 combines with J gene TRBJ1-2; the D is unclear. The V end lost 3 bases, the J end lost 5 bases, and 7 bases lay between the germline ends. This CDR3 is 11 amino acids long. The germline V gene has CDR1 DFQATT and CDR2 SNEGSKA (reference sequence). The CDR3 DNA follows: TGCAGTGCTAGGGGGTCTTATGGCTACACCTTC. As protein: CSARGSYGYTF.

The chain links TRBV20-1 to TRBJ1-6; a possible D gene is TRBD1 (6 bases). The germline V and J ends were trimmed by 6 bases and 7 bases, with 13 bases remaining between them. This CDR3 is 13 amino acids long. Germline lookup yields CDR1 DFQATT and CDR2 SNEGSKA (reference sequence). In nucleotides, the CDR3 is TGCAGTGCGCTTAGGACAGAAAATTCACCCCTCCACTTT. Its protein product is CSALRTENSPLHF.

This clonotype appeared many times. The chain joins TRBV6-2 or TRBV6-3 to TRBJ1-2, with D uncertain. Between the trimmed V and J ends, which lost 2 bases and 4 bases, there was a span of 8 bases. The CDR3 has 13 amino acids. Germline-derived CDR1 and CDR2 are MNHEY and SVGEGT. CDR3 nucleotide sequence: TGTGCCAGCAGTTACCCCCGAATCTATGGCTACACCTTC. As protein: CASSYPRIYGYTF.

This clonotype was seen many times. The J gene is TRBJ2-5, the V gene TRBV27, with unresolved D. There are 12 residues in the CDR3. The germline V gene encodes CDR1 MNHEY and CDR2 SMNVEV (reference sequence). V dropped 6 bases and J dropped 5 bases, with 10 bases sitting between them. CDR3 loop: CASSPNWETQYF. Written as DNA, the CDR3 is TGTGCCAGCAGCCCAAATTGGGAGACCCAGTACTTC.

A few counts support this clonotype. The chain employs TRBV3-1 and TRBJ2-7; possible D gene TRBD1, 5 bases. This CDR3 has 15 residues. The germline V gene has CDR1 LGHDT and CDR2 YNNKEL (reference sequence). V was shortened by 4 bases and J by 0 bases, with 13 bases between the two germline ends. The CDR3 sequence is CASSPATAISYEQYF. CDR3 DNA: TGTGCCAGCAGCCCGGCGACAGCTATCTCCTACGAGCAGTACTTC.

There are many counts of this clonotype. The rearrangement links TRBV12-3 or TRBV12-4 to TRBJ1-1; 8 nucleotides align to TRBD1. The CDR3 spans 14 residues. V shed 6 bases and J 6 bases; nucleotides not matched to a gene: 9. The CDR3 reads CASRQGAGGAEAFF. CDR3 DNA: TGTGCCAGCAGGCAGGGGGCGGGTGGGGCTGAAGCTTTCTTT.

This clonotype was recorded many times. The rearrangement links TRBV12-3 or TRBV12-4 to TRBJ2-7; D is ambiguous. The CDR3 extends over 14 amino acids. V lost 3 bases and J lost 1, with 10 bases in between. As DNA, the CDR3 is TGTGCCAGCAGTTTGTCCGGTAGGTCCTACGAGCAGTACTTC. This encodes CASSLSGRSYEQYF.

This clonotype was counted many times. The rearrangement joins TRBV12-3 or TRBV12-4 to TRBJ2-7, with TRBD2 identical over 11 bases. The CDR3 has 15 amino acids. Trimming cost V 2 bases and J 2 bases; bases outside gene matches: 2. As DNA, the CDR3 is TGTGCCAGCAGTTTATCGGGACTAGCGGCCTACGAGCAGTACTTC. Amino acid sequence: CASSLSGLAAYEQYF.

The table lists this clonotype with many counts. An end of the junction does not agree with germline; a read error may underlie this. The chain is built from TRBV5-1 and TRBJ2-7; 8 nucleotides agree with TRBD2. This CDR3 spans 13 amino acids. CDR1 is SGHRS and CDR2 is YFSETQ in the germline V gene. CDR3 sequence reads: CASSSGSSYEQYF. CDR3 bases: TGTGCCAGCAGCAGCGGGAGCTCCTACGAGCAGTACTTC.

This clonotype was observed many times. The rearrangement uses TRBV10-2 and TRBJ2-7; D may match TRBD1 or TRBD2 (5 bases each). The CDR3 extends over 13 amino acids. Per the germline V gene, CDR1 is WSHSY and CDR2 is SAAADI. V dropped 6 bases and J dropped 0 bases, with 9 bases sitting between them. CDR3 sequence: CASRGDLSYEQYF. CDR3 nucleotides: TGCGCCAGCAGGGGGGACCTCTCCTACGAGCAGTACTTC.

This clonotype was counted ten times or more. This chain links TRBV6-5 with TRBJ1-1, with a possible D match to TRBD1 (6 bases). Trimming shortened V by 5 bases and J by 3 bases, and 13 bases separated the two germline ends. Germline-derived CDR1 and CDR2 are MNHEY and SVGAGI. The CDR3 consists of 14 residues. The DNA for the CDR3 is TGTGCCAGCAGTCCCGGGACACTCGACACTGAAGCTTTCTTT. Protein sequence: CASSPGTLDTEAFF.

This clonotype has ten or more counts. V gene TRBV27 combines with J gene TRBJ2-5, with 7 bases that match TRBD1. This CDR3 has 14 amino acids. Germline V gives CDR1 MNHEY, CDR2 SMNVEV (reference sequence). Trimming removed 5 bases from V and 5 bases from J; junction bases left unmatched: 8. The CDR3 reads CASSPNRGVETQYF. CDR3 in DNA: TGTGCCAGCAGTCCTAACAGGGGAGTGGAGACCCAGTACTTC.

This clonotype was counted at least ten times. V and J are TRBV6-5 and TRBJ1-1; 10 positions agree with TRBD1. The CDR3 is made up of 13 amino acids. Germline assignment: CDR1 MNHEY and CDR2 SVGAGI. J was trimmed by 5 bases and V by 7 bases; bases with no gene match: 4. The CDR3 nucleotides are TGTGCCAGCAACGGACAGGGGGATACTGAAGCTTTCTTT. Amino acid sequence: CASNGQGDTEAFF.

About this clonotype: A much larger clone differs by one base, so this may be a read error. This rearrangement joins TRBV28 to TRBJ2-7, with 7 bases matching TRBD1. This CDR3 has 13 residues. The germline gives CDR1 MDHEN, CDR2 SYDVKM. In DNA form, the CDR3 reads TGTGCCAGCAGCTCGGACAGGCCCCGCGAGCAGTGCTTC. Encoded protein: CASSSDRPREQCF.

This clonotype was recorded at least ten times. The chain is built from TRBV7-3 and TRBJ2-2; D is uncertain. CDR1 is SGHTA and CDR2 is FQGTGA in the germline V gene. V lost 4 bases and J lost 6, with 12 bases in between. The CDR3 consists of 14 residues. CDR3 sequence: CASSSTASAGELFF. Here the CDR3 DNA reads TGTGCCAGCAGCTCGACCGCAAGTGCCGGGGAGCTGTTTTTT.

V gene TRBV15 combines with J gene TRBJ1-2; D remains unclear. Looked up from germline, CDR1 is LNHNV and CDR2 is YYDKDF (reference sequence). With 3 bases removed from V and 6 bases from J, the gap between germline ends came to 11 bases. The CDR3 extends over 13 amino acids. CDR3: CATSRDSVDGYTF. DNA for the CDR3: TGTGCCACCAGCAGGGACTCAGTAGATGGCTACACCTTC.

There are many counts of this clonotype. The rearrangement links TRBV28 to TRBJ2-7, with D unclear. Germline CDR1 and CDR2: MDHEN and SYDVKM. V was trimmed by 2 bases and J by 3 bases, leaving 11 bases between them. The CDR3 covers 14 residues. The CDR3 region is CASSLPQYLYEQYF. CDR3 bases: TGTGCCAGCAGTTTACCGCAATATCTCTACGAGCAGTACTTC.

This clonotype is a singleton in its sample. CDR3 loop: CASSLDGGWYEQYF. CDR3 DNA: TGTGCCAGCAGCTTAGACGGGGGGTGGTACGAGCAGTACTTC. The chain carries TRBV7-9 and TRBJ2-7, with 7 positions matching TRBD2. Germline assignment: CDR1 SEHNR and CDR2 FQNEAQ (reference sequence). The CDR3 covers 14 residues. J was trimmed by 4 bases and V by 1 base; bases with no gene match: 4.

This clonotype was seen at least ten times. This chain uses TRBV6-1 with TRBJ2-7; 9 positions match TRBD1. CDR3 size: 15 residues. V dropped 2 bases and J dropped 6; count of bases not matched to a gene: 8. Germline values: CDR1 MNHNS, CDR2 SASEGT. CDR3 residues: CASSERTGVLSEQYF. CDR3 sequence (DNA): TGTGCCAGCAGTGAACGGACAGGGGTCCTATCCGAGCAGTACTTC.

The chain has TRBV12-3 or TRBV12-4 and TRBJ1-1; 8 nucleotides align to TRBD1. CDR3 size: 16 residues. V shed 3 bases and J 7 bases; nucleotides not matched to a gene: 13. In DNA form, the CDR3 reads TGTGCCAGCAGTTTGTATGAAGGCAGGGGGCAGAATGAAGCTTTCTTT. It is translated as CASSLYEGRGQNEAFF.

The chain joins TRBV6-1 to TRBJ1-1; the D gene is possibly TRBD1 (6 bases). The V end lost 7 bases, the J end lost 5 bases, and 14 bases lay between the germline ends. The germline V gene encodes CDR1 MNHNS and CDR2 SASEGT. The CDR3 covers 13 residues. CDR3 amino acids: CASKQGQWTEAFF. CDR3 nucleotides: TGTGCCAGCAAACAGGGCCAGTGGACTGAAGCTTTCTTT.